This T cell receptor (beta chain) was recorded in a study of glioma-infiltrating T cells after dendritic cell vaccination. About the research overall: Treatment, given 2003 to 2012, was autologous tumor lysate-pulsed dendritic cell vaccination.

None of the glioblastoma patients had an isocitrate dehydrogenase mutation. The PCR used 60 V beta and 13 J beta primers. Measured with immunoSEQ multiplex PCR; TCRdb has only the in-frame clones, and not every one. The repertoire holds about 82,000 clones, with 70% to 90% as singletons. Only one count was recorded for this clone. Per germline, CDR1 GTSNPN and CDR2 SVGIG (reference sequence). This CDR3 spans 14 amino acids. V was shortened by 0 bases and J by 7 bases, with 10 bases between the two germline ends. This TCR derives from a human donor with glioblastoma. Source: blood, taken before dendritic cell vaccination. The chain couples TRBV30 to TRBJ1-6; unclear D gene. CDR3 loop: CAWSVSPGNSPLHF. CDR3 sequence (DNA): TGTGCCTGGAGTGTATCTCCGGGGAATTCACCCCTCCACTTT.